This TCR beta chain was captured in a study of T cells in Graves' hyperthyroidism and ophthalmopathy. Findings and limits, study-wide: Stable hyperthyroidism was separated from ophthalmopathy by a model based on 13 V-J features. Within blood appeared most thyroid clonotypes that had expanded above 0.001. The model forecast ophthalmopathy, anticipating it by a median approximately 6 months before onset.

V was shortened by 3 bases and J by 3 bases, with 8 bases between the two germline ends. Germline assignment: CDR1 SGHTA and CDR2 FQGNSA. CDR3 length: 13 amino acids. Regions amplified from RNA transcripts were the TCR beta CDR3 regions. With the HTBI primer set, the TCR CDR3 went through a first round of RT-PCR. TCRdb re-called the multiplex PCR reads with MiXCR, one entry per CDR3 protein. The sample has around 500,000 distinct CDR3 sequences, about 16% seen once. This clonotype was counted many times. Its specificity is not known. This sequence joins TRBV7-2 and TRBJ2-5; D not certain. The sequence was collected from a woman aged 30 to 39 with Graves' ophthalmopathy. The sequenced material came from blood. The CDR3 coding sequence is TGTGCCAGCAGCTTCGGAATCAAAGAGACCCAGTACTTC. This gives the protein CASSFGIKETQYF.